These 27 T cell receptor beta chains were all obtained from the same sample, sequenced in a study of blood T cell repertoires in COVID-19. Sequenced by immunoSEQ multiplex PCR; TCRdb stores in-frame clones only, minus some. Found here are a few hundred thousand clones, around 87% of them singletons; the top ten hold more than 1.5%. The sample comprised PBMCs or T cells enriched from blood (not recorded which). Every receptor here comes from a man aged 35-49 years in a cohort exposed to, infected with or recovered from COVID-19 (not recorded which).

The chain joins TRBV21-1 to TRBJ1-1. TRBV21-1 is a known pseudogene. This CDR3 is built from 18 residues. CDR3 sequence reads: CASSPVPGHNRGDTEAFF. CDR3 bases: TGTGCCAGCAGCCCTGTCCCGGGACACAATCGGGGGGACACTGAAGCTTTCTTT.

The V and J genes are TRBV10-2 and TRBJ2-7; 10 nucleotides agree with TRBD2. This CDR3 spans 14 amino acids. The germline V gene encodes CDR1 WSHSY and CDR2 SAAADI. V shed 3 bases and J 2 bases; nucleotides not matched to a gene: 1. The CDR3, as DNA: TGCGCCAGCAGTGATAGCGGGGGGACCTACGAGCAGTACTTC. Protein: CASSDSGGTYEQYF.

The genes are TRBV18 and TRBJ2-5, with TRBD1 identical over 8 bases. J lost 2 bases, V lost 6 bases, and 5 bases had no gene match. The CDR3 sequence is 14 residues long. Germline V gives CDR1 KGHSH, CDR2 LQKENI. The CDR3 reads CASSRGTGQETQYF. The DNA for the CDR3 is TGTGCCAGCTCCCGAGGGACAGGACAAGAGACCCAGTACTTC. Full variable domain (rest looked up from reference TRBV18 and TRBJ2-5): NAGVMQNPRHLVRRRGQEARLRCSPMKGHSHVYWYRQLPEEGLKFMVYLQKENIIDESGMPKERFSAEFPKEGPSILRIQQVVRGDSAAYFCASSRGTGQETQYFGPGTRLLVL.

This chain links TRBV9 with TRBJ2-1, with 12 bases aligning to TRBD2. CDR1 SGDLS and CDR2 YYNGEE come from the germline V gene. J was trimmed by 4 bases and V by 5 bases; bases with no gene match: 7. This CDR3 spans 16 amino acids. The CDR3 is CASSPQLAGGYNEQFF. DNA for the CDR3: TGTGCCAGCAGTCCCCAACTAGCGGGAGGTTACAATGAGCAGTTCTTC.

The rearrangement uses TRBV10-1 and TRBJ2-7, with 7 bases matching TRBD2. Losses at the gene ends were 0 bases for V and 5 bases for J; bases not matched to a gene: 7. This CDR3 is 15 amino acids long. The germline V gene encodes CDR1 WNHNN and CDR2 SYGVQD (reference sequence). The CDR3 loop reads CASSESELASHEQYF. The CDR3 region has the DNA TGCGCCAGCAGTGAGTCTGAACTAGCGTCCCACGAGCAGTACTTC.

The chain recombines TRBV21-1 with TRBJ2-7; the table names TRBD2, a call not compared with the DNA. TRBV21-1 is a pseudogene segment. This CDR3 has 15 residues. CDR3 region: CASSKGWEAAYEQYF. DNA of the CDR3: TGTGCCAGCAGCAAAGGGTGGGAGGCCGCCTACGAGCAGTACTTC.

The chain joins TRBV5-1 to TRBJ2-4; the match to TRBD2 covers 9 bases. CDR1 is SGHRS, CDR2 YFSETQ, per germline. The CDR3 is 17 residues long. V trimming: 4 bases; J trimming: 4 bases; junction bases outside the gene matches: 12. The CDR3 DNA reads as TGCGCCAGCAGCGTAGGAGATAGCGGGAGAGGGAAAAACATTCAGTACTTC. As protein: CASSVGDSGRGKNIQYF.

This clone was detected a few times. The chain combines TRBV7-9 with TRBJ1-3, with TRBD1 identical over 10 bases. This CDR3 has 13 amino acids. Germline V gene sequence: CDR1 SEHNR, CDR2 FQNEAQ (reference sequence). J was trimmed by 4 bases and V by 11 bases; bases with no gene match: 5. In DNA, the CDR3 is TGTGCCTACGACAGGGGGCAAGGAAACACCATATATTTT. It specifies CAYDRGQGNTIYF.

The chain couples TRBV10-1 to TRBJ2-3; 8 bases match TRBD2. Germline V gives CDR1 WNHNN, CDR2 SYGVQD (reference sequence). The CDR3 runs to 13 residues. Unmatched junction bases numbered 4, after V lost 7 bases and J lost 4 bases. This CDR3 is CASNRGGPDTQYF. In nucleotides, the CDR3 is TGCGCCAGCAACCGGGGGGGACCAGATACGCAGTATTTT.

The chain uses TRBV4-1 and TRBJ2-7, with 9 nucleotides matching TRBD2. Germline V gene lookup returns CDR1 MGHRA and CDR2 YSYEKL. V was clipped by 0 bases and J by 4 bases; unmatched bases: 4. The CDR3 runs to 15 residues. The CDR3 protein is CASSQDSSGTYEQYF. CDR3 coding DNA: TGCGCCAGCAGCCAAGACTCTAGCGGGACATACGAGCAGTACTTC.

This rearrangement joins TRBV5-1 to TRBJ1-2; D not certain. Germline V gene sequence: CDR1 SGHRS, CDR2 YFSETQ. V lost 0 bases and J lost 7, with 13 bases in between. The CDR3 sequence is 14 residues long. The CDR3 region is CASSLELSSGGYTF. CDR3 bases: TGCGCCAGCAGCTTGGAGTTAAGTTCGGGTGGCTACACCTTC.

The genes are TRBV7-6 and TRBJ1-6; TRBD1 is a possible D gene (6 bases). Germline V gives CDR1 SGHVS, CDR2 FNYEAQ. The length of the CDR3 is 16 residues. V lost 1 base and J 6 bases, leaving 13 bases between the germline ends. The CDR3 sequence: CASSLGTGLSNSPLHF. In nucleotides, the CDR3 is TGTGCCAGCAGCTTAGGTACAGGGCTGAGTAATTCACCCCTCCACTTT.

The J gene is TRBJ1-4, the V gene TRBV19; 8 bases agree with TRBD1. CDR1 and CDR2 (germline): LNHDA, SQIVND (reference sequence). Unmatched junction bases numbered 12, after V lost 4 bases and J lost 11 bases. This CDR3 region has 15 residues. The CDR3 loop reads CASSRSGGLLGKLFF. In nucleotides, the CDR3 is TGTGCCAGTAGTAGGTCAGGGGGCCTACTCGGTAAACTGTTTTTT.

The chain recombines TRBV2 with TRBJ2-7, with TRBD2 matching over 8 bases. The CDR3 contains 15 residues. The ends lost 2 bases at V and 0 bases at J; junction bases unmatched: 3. In germline, CDR1 is SNHLY, CDR2 FYNNEI. CDR3 coding DNA: TGTGCCAGCAGTGAAAGGGCGGGAGGCTCCTACGAGCAGTACTTC. Protein sequence: CASSERAGGSYEQYF.

The chain has TRBV4-1 and TRBJ2-1; 7 bases align to TRBD2. Losses at the gene ends were 0 bases for V and 4 bases for J; bases not matched to a gene: 6. Germline V gene sequence: CDR1 MGHRA, CDR2 YSYEKL. CDR3 length: 16 residues. This chain's CDR3 is CASSQDGRGWYNEQFF. DNA of the CDR3: TGCGCCAGCAGCCAAGATGGGAGGGGCTGGTACAATGAGCAGTTCTTC.

V usage is TRBV6-5 and J usage is TRBJ1-5, with TRBD1 matching over 7 bases. The CDR3 sequence is 15 residues long. V lost 8 bases, J lost 2 bases, and 9 bases stayed unmatched. The V gene's germline CDR1 is MNHEY and CDR2 SVGAGI. The CDR3 sequence: CASWENRGGNQPQHF. The CDR3 coding sequence is TGTGCCAGCTGGGAAAACAGGGGTGGCAATCAGCCCCAGCATTTT.

V gene TRBV5-8 combines with J gene TRBJ2-2; D possibly corresponds to TRBD1 (5 bases). Germline V gene data show CDR1 as SGHTS and CDR2 as YDEGEE. Trimming left V 2 bases short and J 9 bases short, with 8 bases between. The CDR3 runs to 12 residues. The CDR3 nucleotides are TGTGCCAGCAGCTTTAAGGGGTGGGAGCTGTTTTTT. Translating it yields CASSFKGWELFF.

The chain combines TRBV5-1 with TRBJ2-6, with a weak D call TRBD2 (6 bases). With 5 bases removed from V and 2 bases from J, the gap between germline ends came to 11 bases. Per germline, CDR1 SGHRS and CDR2 YFSETQ. The CDR3 sequence is 15 residues long. The CDR3 region has the DNA TGCGCCAGCAGGCCCCCGGGGGCTGGGGCCAACGTCCTGACTTTC. Its translation is CASRPPGAGANVLTF.

This sequence joins TRBV3-1 (or the pseudogene TRBV3-2) and TRBJ1-2; D remains ambiguous. The CDR3 loop spans 16 amino acids. The germline V gene has CDR1 LGHDT and CDR2 YNNKEL (reference sequence). The V end lost 1 base, the J end lost 0 bases, and 12 bases lay between the germline ends. CDR3 loop: CASSQGGVSSNYGYTF. CDR3 coding DNA: TGTGCCAGCAGCCAAGGAGGCGTGAGTTCTAACTATGGCTACACCTTC.

The chain recombines TRBV4-1 with TRBJ1-2; the D is unclear. CDR3 length equals 14 residues. Looked up from germline, CDR1 is MGHRA and CDR2 is YSYEKL. V shed 4 bases and J shed 4 bases, with 13 bases lying between them. The CDR3 coding sequence is TGCGCCAGCAGCCCCGAGGAGCGTCCCTATGGCTACACCTTC. Encoded protein: CASSPEERPYGYTF.

In regard to this clone: Other DNA sequences in the sample encode the same CDR3. This chain connects TRBV5-1 to TRBJ2-7; 9 bases align to TRBD1. Germline V gene data show CDR1 as SGHRS and CDR2 as YFSETQ. Losses at the gene ends were 0 bases for V and 3 bases for J; bases not matched to a gene: 4. The CDR3 has 15 residues. DNA of the CDR3: TGCGCCAGCAGCTTGGGAGGGACAGGGATCTACGAGCAGTACTTC. The encoded protein is CASSLGGTGIYEQYF. Drawing the rest from reference TRBV5-1 and TRBJ2-7, the complete variable domain is KAGVTQTPRYLIKTRGQQVTLSCSPISGHRSVSWYQQTPGQGLQFLFEYFSETQRNKGNFPGRFSGRQFSNSRSEMNVSTLELGDSALYLCASSLGGTGIYEQYFGPGTRLTVT.

The J gene is TRBJ2-2, the V gene TRBV10-3; D not resolved. Germline values: CDR1 ENHRY, CDR2 SYGVKD. This CDR3 comprises 11 residues. Trimming took off 10 bases at V and 3 bases at J, with 6 bases between the two ends. The CDR3 region is CATQDTGELFF. CDR3 DNA sequence: TGTGCCACCCAGGACACCGGGGAGCTGTTTTTT.

The chain recombines TRBV6-6 with TRBJ2-7; 9 positions match TRBD2. CDR3 size: 15 residues. Germline CDR1 reads MNHNY; CDR2 reads SVGAGI (reference sequence). The junction had 13 bases not matched to a gene; V was cut back by 7 bases and J by 6 bases. CDR3 DNA sequence: TGTGCCAGCACCCCGTTTGGTAGCGGGAGTTCCGAGCAGTACTTC. Residues: CASTPFGSGSSEQYF.

Here the CDR3 reads CASSPTSGIVGELFF. CDR3 DNA: TGTGCCAGTAGTCCGACTAGCGGGATAGTCGGGGAGCTGTTTTTT. The chain couples TRBV19 to TRBJ2-2, with 11 bases aligning to TRBD2. Germline V gene lookup returns CDR1 LNHDA and CDR2 SQIVND (reference sequence). V shed 5 bases and J 7 bases; nucleotides not matched to a gene: 6. The CDR3 contains 15 residues.

In its sample, this clone was seen once. The chain couples TRBV28 to TRBJ1-6, with D possibly being TRBD1 (6 bases). CDR3 length: 17 amino acids. Germline V lookup: CDR1 MDHEN, CDR2 SYDVKM. V lost 5 bases to trimming and J lost 7 bases, with 21 bases between them. CDR3 loop: CASSIYREPIQNSPLHF. The CDR3, as DNA: TGTGCCAGCAGTATATACAGGGAACCCATCCAGAATTCACCCCTCCACTTT.

V gene TRBV2 combines with J gene TRBJ2-5, with a weak D call TRBD1 (6 bases). The CDR3 is 14 amino acids. The germline gives CDR1 SNHLY, CDR2 FYNNEI. Trimming cost V 4 bases and J 6 bases, with 15 bases left between them. CDR3 amino acids: CASSGTESLKTQYF. The CDR3 DNA is TGTGCCAGCAGTGGGACAGAAAGCCTGAAGACCCAGTACTTC.

This chain connects TRBV7-2 to TRBJ1-1; TRBD1 aligns across 8 bases. There are 15 residues in the CDR3. Per the germline V gene, CDR1 is SGHTA and CDR2 is FQGNSA. J lost 1 base, V lost 4 bases, and 5 bases had no gene match. Written as DNA, the CDR3 is TGTGCCAGCAGCTCAGGACAGGGCTGGAACACTGAAGCTTTCTTT. Its translation is CASSSGQGWNTEAFF.